A selection of T cell receptor beta chains follows, all from one sample in a study of healthy donors' naive CD4 and CD8 T cells. Using its own MiXCR run on the reads, TCRdb lists one record per CDR3 protein. The table shows some 190,000 distinct CDR3 sequences, with around 70% occurring only once. Sequencing was performed on naive CD4+ and CD8+ T cells sorted from blood, pooled from several donors. These receptors originate from a pool of human donors in good health; the sample pools cells from several healthy donors. CDR3s include the opening cysteine and the closing phenylalanine or tryptophan. D genes are given only for firm matches. Only some rows state a clone size, as once, few, many or a class for expanded clones.

TRBJ1-5 once TRBD1 TRBV28 TGTGCCAGCAGGCCGACAGGGGTAGGAAATCAGCCCCAGCATTTT CASRPTGVGNQPQHF
TRBJ2-7 - - TRBV4-2 TGTGCCAGCAGCCAACGGGGTGGGACTCGTAGTTACGAGCAGTACTTC CASSQRGGTRSYEQYF
TRBJ2-3 few TRBD1 TRBV10-3 TGTGCCATCAGTGAAGGGGGCAGTGATACGCAGTATTTT CAISEGGSDTQYF
TRBJ2-1 few - TRBV29-1 TGCAGCGTTGAAACCTACAATGAGCAGTTCTTC CSVETYNEQFF
TRBJ2-1 - - TRBV6-2/TRBV6-3 TGTGCCAGCGGACTGAGCTCCTACAATGGGCAGTTCTTC CASGLSSYNGQFF
TRBJ2-2 few - TRBV27 TGTGCCAGCAGTTGGTACACCGGGGAGCTGTTTTTT CASSWYTGELFF
TRBJ2-5 - - TRBV5-1 TGCGCCAGCAGCCCAACACCACCCTCGCGTGGGGAGACCCAGTACTTC CASSPTPPSRGETQYF
TRBJ1-1 - TRBD1 TRBV29-1 TGCAGCGTTGCATGGCAGGGGGTGGAAGCTTTCTTT CSVAWQGVEAFF
TRBJ1-2 - - TRBV6-5 TGTGCCAGCAGTTTGCAGGGGCTCACCTATGGCTACACCTTC CASSLQGLTYGYTF
TRBJ2-3 - TRBD1 TRBV19 TGTGCCAGTAGTCCCTGGACAGGGACACAGTATTTT CASSPWTGTQYF
TRBJ1-2 - - TRBV4-2 TGCGCCAGCAGCCAAGTCGGATATGGCTACACCTTC CASSQVGYGYTF
TRBJ1-5 - TRBD1 TRBV29-1 TGCAGCGTTTCCGGACAGGGCCAAGGTCAGCCCCAGCATTTT CSVSGQGQGQPQHF
TRBJ1-5 - - TRBV5-5 TGTGCCAGCAGCTTGAGGTTAACAGGGTTGAATAGCAATCAGCCCCAGCATTTT CASSLRLTGLNSNQPQHF